Below are 10 T cell receptor beta chains sequenced from a single sample in a study of identifying expanded T cells in peripheral blood. Assay used: immunoSEQ multiplex PCR; TCRdb lists only in-frame clones, some missing. In the table there are roughly 100,000 clones, roughly 88% of which are singletons. The source material was blood. These receptors were collected from a person aged 18 to 69 in good health.

The chain carries TRBV7-3 and TRBJ2-2, with no clear D. From germline, CDR1 is SGHTA and CDR2 FQGTGA. There are 14 residues in the CDR3. V was shortened by 2 bases and J by 8 bases, with 12 bases between the two germline ends. The CDR3 nucleotides read TGTGCCAGCAGCTTATCTTCCGGCCAGGGGGAGCTGTTTTTT. This codes for CASSLSSGQGELFF. Full variable domain (remainder filled in from reference TRBV7-3 and TRBJ2-2): GAGVSQTPSNKVTEKGKYVELRCDPISGHTALYWYRQSLGQGPEFLIYFQGTGAADDSGLPNDRFFAVRPEGSVSTLKIQRTERGDSAVYLCASSLSSGQGELFFGEGSRLTVL.

V gene TRBV7-6 combines with J gene TRBJ1-1, with TRBD1 matching over 7 bases. The germline V gene encodes CDR1 SGHVS and CDR2 FNYEAQ. The CDR3 has 14 amino acids. V lost 3 bases, J lost 5 bases, and 6 bases stayed unmatched. CDR3 in DNA: TGTGCCAGCAGCTTGTCGACAGGGCCGACTGAAGCTTTCTTT. This gives the protein CASSLSTGPTEAFF.

V is TRBV5-6 and J is TRBJ1-6; 9 positions agree with TRBD1. Losses at the gene ends were 3 bases for V and 10 bases for J; bases not matched to a gene: 5. CDR1 SGHDT and CDR2 YYEEEE come from the germline V gene. This CDR3 spans 14 amino acids. CDR3 sequence reads: CASSYDRGGSPLHF. In nucleotides, the CDR3 is TGTGCCAGCAGCTACGACAGGGGGGGATCACCCCTCCACTTT.

V is TRBV11-3 and J is TRBJ2-2, with D unresolved. The V gene's germline CDR1 is SGHNT and CDR2 YENEEA. The CDR3 totals 16 residues. Trimming left V 0 bases short and J 0 bases short, with 8 bases between. CDR3 DNA: TGTGCCAGCAGCTTAGACGGATCCGCGAACACCGGGGAGCTGTTTTTT. Residues: CASSLDGSANTGELFF.

This chain connects TRBV6-1 to TRBJ2-3; 9 nucleotides align to TRBD2. The germline V gene encodes CDR1 MNHNS and CDR2 SASEGT. The CDR3 is 15 amino acids. Trimming removed 6 bases from V and 6 bases from J; junction bases left unmatched: 10. The DNA of the CDR3 is TGTGCCAGCAGCCTCTCGGGACTAGCTGCCGATACGCAGTATTTT. Amino acids: CASSLSGLAADTQYF.

This chain links TRBV7-3 with TRBJ1-2, with TRBD1 matching over 11 bases. The V gene's germline CDR1 is SGHTA and CDR2 FQGTGA. V was pared by 0 bases and J by 8 bases, with 5 bases of the junction left unmatched. This CDR3 comprises 15 residues. The CDR3 here is CASSLTSDRGQGYTF. DNA for the CDR3: TGTGCCAGCAGCTTAACCTCGGACAGGGGGCAGGGCTACACCTTC. The variable domain in full, completed from reference TRBV7-3 and TRBJ1-2, reads GAGVSQTPSNKVTEKGKYVELRCDPISGHTALYWYRQSLGQGPEFLIYFQGTGAADDSGLPNDRFFAVRPEGSVSTLKIQRTERGDSAVYLCASSLTSDRGQGYTFGSGTRLTVV.

The genes are TRBV7-9 and TRBJ2-2; perhaps TRBD2 as D (6 bases). The V gene lost 7 bases and the J gene lost 3 bases, with 18 bases spanning the gap. The CDR3 has 16 residues. Germline loops: CDR1 SEHNR, CDR2 FQNEAQ (reference sequence). The CDR3 nucleotides are TGTGCCAGCACGAAAGAGGAGGGTAGGGACACCGGGGAGCTGTTTTTT. It specifies CASTKEEGRDTGELFF.

The V and J genes are TRBV28 and TRBJ2-1; 9 bases are a match to TRBD1. The V gene end was trimmed by 7 bases and the J gene end by 8 bases; junction bases not matched to a gene: 9. CDR3 size: 14 residues. Germline V CDR1 and CDR2: MDHEN, SYDVKM. In DNA, the CDR3 is TGTGCCAGCAATATCCGGGACAGGGTCCATGAGCAGTTCTTC. It encodes CASNIRDRVHEQFF.

Here the CDR3 DNA reads TGTGCCAGCAGCCTCTCGGGGGGGTTTTTGATTCTGAGCACAGATACGCAGTATTTT. It yields the protein CASSLSGGFLILSTDTQYF. V is TRBV9 and J is TRBJ2-3, with 8 bases identical to TRBD2. V lost 4 bases and J lost 0; bases outside the gene matches: 16. This CDR3 region has 19 residues. The germline V gene has CDR1 SGDLS and CDR2 YYNGEE. Complete variable domain (other parts from reference TRBV9 and TRBJ2-3): DSGVTQTPKHLITATGQRVTLRCSPRSGDLSVYWYQQSLDQGLQFLIQYYNGEERAKGNILERFSAQQFPDLHSELNLSSLELGDSALYFCASSLSGGFLILSTDTQYFGPGTRLTVL.

The genes are TRBV5-4 and TRBJ1-2; the D gene is possibly TRBD1 (5 bases). CDR3 length: 16 amino acids. V was pared by 0 bases and J by 10 bases, with 22 bases between. Per the germline V gene, CDR1 is SGHNT and CDR2 is YYREEE (reference sequence). Here the CDR3 reads CASSLGPQGAFGNYTF. As DNA, the CDR3 is TGTGCCAGCAGCTTGGGGCCCCAGGGAGCTTTTGGGAACTACACCTTC.